This T cell receptor (beta chain) derives from a study of neurological immune-mediated disorders (dated by TCRdb to the late 2010s). As for the study more broadly: Peripheral blood TCR-beta repertoires from patients with HTLV-I-associated myelopathy (HAM/TSP), patients with multiple sclerosis, and healthy controls were compared in the study using UMI-based sequencing. The roughly 99 TCR-beta libraries covered PBMC samples along with longitudinal samples, technical triplicates, and paired sorted CD4+ and CD8+ T-cell subsets. The cohort comprised 68 subjects: 14 HAM/TSP patients, 35 or so multiple sclerosis patients and around 20 healthy controls.

The full study reports these points: The highest TCR clonal expansion was observed in HAM/TSP patients, whereas the lowest was observed in MS patients, even when compared with healthy controls. No identical CDR3 amino acid sequences were found to be shared among expanded clones across subjects, suggesting that TCR-beta repertoires were private in all groups.

The germline V and J ends show losses of 2 bases and 2 bases respectively, and no gene match explains 5 bases of the junction. The CDR3 starts with the cysteine, ends with the phenylalanine, and has 15 residues. CDR3 DNA is the only sequence kept; it has 45 bases, read in frame from the first base. CDR1 and CDR2 (SGHTA, FQGNSA) derive from the germline V gene. This clonotype was recorded at least ten times. The specificity of this receptor is unknown. Nothing much larger sits one base from this clone, and base qualities are not available. cDNA synthesis used template-switch 5'RACE with a primer carrying a 10-nucleotide random unique molecular identifier tagging each TCR transcript. Over 200 million TCR-beta sequences, covering 15-18 subjects, were produced in each sequencing run. The RNeasy kit was used to extract total RNA. The KAPA Real-time Library Amplification kit was used to amplify TCR-beta VDJ regions with primers for the TCR constant region and the 5'RACE anchor. A first PCR added sample indexes and Illumina adaptors, after which a second PCR increased the library yield. After Ampure bead purification, the roughly 650 bp TCR product was size-selected on a 2% E-gel SizeSelection system. Before pooling, libraries had their quality checked on a Bioanalyzer, their concentration measured with Qubit, and their quantity determined with the Kapa Library Quantification kit. Paired-end 2 x 150 bp sequencing of the libraries was performed on an Illumina HiSeq 2500. To increase sequence diversity, about 25-31% phiX was spiked into each library pool. Per the original workflow: The UMI-based MiGEC pipeline processed quality-filtered reads and removed over 80% of raw TCR sequences during error correction. VDJ genes were aligned to IMGT germline references, and each clonotype was defined by a unique CDR3 amino acid sequence together with V-J genes. VDJtools evaluated clonal expansion, Shannon diversity and CDR3 relatedness (CalcPairwiseDistances, ClusterSamples); CLCbio workbench built phylogenetic trees. Expanded clones were defined as having at least 8 unique UMIs, based on coefficient-of-variation modelling across technical triplicates. Clones were called with MiXCR by TCRdb after fastp trimmed the public reads at Q25, and only in-frame beta chains were retained. Rows are combined by CDR3 protein, so each entry shows the most common genes and DNA. The V and J calls, along with clone size, are taken from TCRdb and not from the paper's own processing. The sample yields more than 15,000 distinct CDR3 sequences; around 10% were counted once. Jointly, the top ten make up about 32% of the sample.

The healthy controls were volunteers from a blood bank in Maryland, USA. For sorted-subset TCR libraries, about a million sorted CD4+ or CD8+ T cells were used. Peripheral blood underwent Ficoll-Hypaque density gradient centrifugation to isolate PBMCs, which were then cryopreserved in liquid nitrogen. The study also sequenced paired sorted CD4+ and CD8+ subsets from healthy controls, HAM/TSP patients and MS patients. The receptor was derived from a woman aged 45-65 years in good health. Sequenced sample: CD8+ T cells from blood. The chain uses TRBV7-2 and TRBJ1-2, and TRBD1 matches 7 of the central bases. The bases read TGTGCCAGCAGCTTAACGGACAGGACGAACTATGGCTACACCTTC. The resulting protein is CASSLTDRTNYGYTF.